The T cell receptor (beta chain) under discussion was sequenced for a study of T cells in Graves' hyperthyroidism and ophthalmopathy. Study at large: Peripheral blood was drawn at first diagnosis, prior to all treatment.

The investigators amplified TCR beta CDR3 regions from RNA transcripts. The TCR CDR3 first-round RT-PCR relied on the HTBI primer set. MiXCR was run by TCRdb on the multiplex PCR reads, yielding one entry per CDR3 protein. The table includes 240,000 or so distinct CDR3 sequences, roughly 15% detected once. Germline assignment: CDR1 KGHDR and CDR2 SFDVKD. CDR3 length: 14 amino acids. The V end lost 9 bases, the J end lost 5 bases, and 15 bases lay between the germline ends. Inclusion characteristics of ophthalmopathy patients comprised a Clinical Activity Score of at least 3, a NOSPECS grade of at least 4, and duration under 3 months. Criteria for exclusion of patients were uncontrolled infection, other autoimmune disease, pregnancy or lactation. This clonotype was seen many times.

J is TRBJ2-2 and V is TRBV24-1, with D possibly TRBD2 on 6 matching bases. This receptor was identified in a young woman with Graves' ophthalmopathy. Sequenced: blood. The CDR3 loop is CATRGGRGTGELFF. CDR3 in DNA: TGTGCCACCCGTGGGGGGAGAGGAACCGGGGAGCTGTTTTTT.